This T cell receptor (beta chain) was captured in a study of blood T cells in healthy people across ages. Points on this clonotype: Antigen: not known.

CDR1 and CDR2 from the germline V gene are SGHVS and FNYEAQ. V dropped 5 bases and J dropped 0 bases, with 14 bases sitting between them. The CDR3 runs to 16 residues. Primed by a sample-barcoded 5' primer and a J-beta primer mix, a second PCR proceeded for about 7 to 11 cycles. TCRdb ran MiXCR on the 5' RACE reads and lists one entry per CDR3 protein. The repertoire consists of some 930,000 distinct CDR3 sequences, with under 35% occurring once and the leading ten covering roughly a tenth. Findings and caveats of the study: Estimated diversity across one million T cells was deemed an underestimate. Age showed a roughly linear inverse relationship with TCR beta diversity per million T cells.

These sequences were also reported in another study, on T cells of mothers and their children. That report notes: Each 15 ul cDNA reaction used roughly 1.5 ug RNA; all RNA was used.

What was sequenced was blood. J is TRBJ1-5 and V is TRBV7-6; D perhaps matches TRBD1 (5 bases). The clonotype was recovered from a woman between 40 and 55 years old in good health. The CDR3 DNA follows: TGTGCCAGCAGCCCCAACCGGGGGGATAGCAATCAGCCCCAGCATTTT. This sequence encodes CASSPNRGDSNQPQHF.